This entry concerns a single TCR beta chain. Its antigen is unidentified. Germline lookup yields CDR1 MGHRA and CDR2 YSYEKL. The CDR3 runs to 16 residues. The trim removed 1 base at V and 0 bases at J, leaving 4 bases unmatched. Use of 60 Vbeta and 13 Jbeta primers characterized the PCR. Some clones are missing from TCRdb's copy, which holds only in-frame ones; the method was immunoSEQ multiplex PCR. The sample holds approximately 110,000 clones. The data belong to a study of cytomegalovirus exposure and HLA in healthy donors. General study results and limits: Apart from CMV serostatus, no immune exposure information was available. TRBV6-2, TRBV6-3 and some other V segments were unresolvable in 87-base-pair reads. Several of the most significant clusters appeared linked to common viral pathogens, based on a later analysis. Overall, 164 TCR beta chains were annotated as cytomegalovirus-associated.

The rearrangement uses TRBV4-1 and TRBJ2-3; 7 bases map to TRBD2. The TCR comes from a man aged 18 to 29 in good health and CMV-seronegative. Sequenced sample: PBMCs. CDR3 nucleotide sequence: TGCGCCAGCAGCCAAGGTCTAGCGGAAAGCACAGATACGCAGTATTTT. It specifies CASSQGLAESTDTQYF.